The entry that follows covers one T cell receptor beta chain sequence. TCRdb fed the RACE reads into MiXCR, producing one record per CDR3 protein. In the table there are under 400,000 distinct CDR3 sequences, 5.1% of which are singletons. This entry comes from a study of human T cells and chemical hapten exposure. Time point: pre-sensitization, week 0. Noted treatment: therapeutic diphenylcyclopropenone sensitization with weekly scalp DPC. The starting material, unfractionated whole blood, was used for total RNA extraction. The V end lost 3 bases, the J end lost 2 bases, and 6 bases lay between the germline ends. The CDR3 has 13 residues.

The TCR originated in a woman between 50 and 59 years old with alopecia areata. Some clones in this sample may be carry-over from other donors' samples. Sequenced here: whole blood, sampled in connection with sensitization to the hapten diphenylcyclopropenone (DPC). This chain uses TRBV12-3 or TRBV12-4 with TRBJ2-3; D is uncertain. CDR3 protein: CASSFSTTDTQYF. The CDR3 DNA reads as TGTGCCAGCAGTTTCTCCACCACAGATACGCAGTATTTT.